The rows below give T cell receptor beta chains drawn from one sample of a study of shared clonotypes between healthy human individuals. Some clones are missing from TCRdb's copy, which holds only in-frame ones; the method was immunoSEQ multiplex PCR. The sample contains some 2,100,000 clones, 90% to 97% of which appear only once. Sequenced sample: naive CD4+ T cells sorted from blood. The receptors shown here come from a man between 18 and 29 years old in good health. The CDR3 runs from the conserved cysteine through the conserved F or W. D genes are given only for firm matches. The size field is filled for only some rows; it gives once, few, many or a size class.

clone_size	d_call	v_call	cdr3_length	j_call	cdr3_nt	cdr3_aa
few	.	TRBV28	12	TRBJ1-5	TGTGCCAGCAGTCTCCAGAATCAGCCCCAGCATTTT	CASSLQNQPQHF
.	TRBD2	TRBV11-1	17	TRBJ2-1	TGTGCCAGCAGCCCAGGACTAGCGGGGGGGACATACAATGAGCAGTTCTTC	CASSPGLAGGTYNEQFF
.	TRBD2	TRBV7-9	18	TRBJ2-3	TGTGCCAGCAGCCCTAGAGGGACTAGCGGGGGGGCCGTGGATACGCAGTATTTT	CASSPRGTSGGAVDTQYF
.	.	TRBV30	16	TRBJ1-6	TGTGCCTGGAGTGTGGATTCCGGACCCTATAATTCACCCCTCCACTTT	CAWSVDSGPYNSPLHF
.	.	TRBV10-3	16	TRBJ2-5	TGTGCCATCAGTGTTGGAAGTGCAGCGGGCCAAGAGACCCAGTACTTC	CAISVGSAAGQETQYF
.	TRBD2	TRBV6-4	15	TRBJ2-3	TGTGCCAGCAGTGAGACTAGCGGGGGGCCTTCTACGCAGTATTTT	CASSETSGGPSTQYF
.	.	TRBV4-2	15	TRBJ1-4	TGTGCCAGCAGCTATCAGGGGTCTACTAATGAAAAACTGTTTTTT	CASSYQGSTNEKLFF
.	.	TRBV21-1	13	TRBJ2-7	TGTGCCAGCAGAGCAGGGGAAACCTACGAGCAGTACTTC	CASRAGETYEQYF
.	.	TRBV2	11	TRBJ1-2	TGTGCCAGCGGCCATATCTATGGCTACACCTTC	CASGHIYGYTF
.	.	TRBV5-1	15	TRBJ2-2	TGCGCCAGCAGCTTTAGCGCCGCCGTATCCGGGGAGCTGTTTTTT	CASSFSAAVSGELFF
.	.	TRBV9	16	TRBJ2-5	TGTGCCAGCAGCGTAGCCCGCGGGTACAGACAAGAGACCCAGTACTTC	CASSVARGYRQETQYF
.	.	TRBV12-1	13	TRBJ2-3	TGTGCCAGCAGCCGAGGGGGGGCCGATACGCAGTATTTT	CASSRGGADTQYF
.	.	TRBV20-1	11	TRBJ2-3	TGCAGTGCCGAGCAAACAGATACGCAGTATTTT	CSAEQTDTQYF